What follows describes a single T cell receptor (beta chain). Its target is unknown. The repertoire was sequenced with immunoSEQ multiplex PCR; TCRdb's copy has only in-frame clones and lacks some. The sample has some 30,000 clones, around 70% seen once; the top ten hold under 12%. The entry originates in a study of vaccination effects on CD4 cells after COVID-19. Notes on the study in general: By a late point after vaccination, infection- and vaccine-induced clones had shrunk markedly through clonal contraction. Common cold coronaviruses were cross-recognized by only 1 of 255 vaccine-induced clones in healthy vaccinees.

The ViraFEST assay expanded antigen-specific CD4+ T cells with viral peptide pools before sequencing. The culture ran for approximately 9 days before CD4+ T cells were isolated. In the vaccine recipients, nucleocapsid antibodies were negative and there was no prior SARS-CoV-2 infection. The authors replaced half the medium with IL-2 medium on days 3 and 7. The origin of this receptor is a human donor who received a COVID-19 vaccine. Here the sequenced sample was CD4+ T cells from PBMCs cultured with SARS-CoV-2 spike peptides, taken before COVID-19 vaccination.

In nucleotides, the CDR3 is TGCGCCAGCAGCCAGCTCGGCCGGGACAGGGGTTTGGATACGCAGTATTTT. This gives the protein CASSQLGRDRGLDTQYF. This chain uses TRBV4-1 with TRBJ2-3; 10 bases are a match to TRBD1. CDR1 and CDR2 from the germline V gene are MGHRA and YSYEKL. V was clipped by 3 bases and J by 6 bases; unmatched bases: 12. This CDR3 is built from 17 residues.